The source of this T cell receptor (beta chain) is a study of identical twins. Healthy Caucasian donors formed the entire cohort. TCRdb ran MiXCR on the 5' RACE reads and lists one entry per CDR3 protein. Of about 690,000 distinct CDR3 sequences detected, 6% to 6.5% appear once; the ten largest clones hold about 1.8%. The CDR3 length is 14 residues. The ends were cut back, 8 bases at V and 2 bases at J, with 15 bases in the middle. As for this clonotype: The target antigen is unknown.

Notes on the study in general: For out-of-frame alpha sequences shared by twins, low generation probability was in excess. Within beta out-of-frame sequences, the excess sharing observed between twins was weaker. Invariant MAIT and iNKT cells could partly confound zero-insertion analyses.

What was sequenced was naive T cells sorted from blood. This clonotype originated in a man aged 18 to 29 in good health. J is TRBJ1-2 and V is TRBV12-3 or TRBV12-4; no clear D. The CDR3 sequence is CASGPGVGNYGYTF. The CDR3 nucleotides read TGTGCCAGCGGCCCCGGGGTTGGAAACTATGGCTACACCTTC.